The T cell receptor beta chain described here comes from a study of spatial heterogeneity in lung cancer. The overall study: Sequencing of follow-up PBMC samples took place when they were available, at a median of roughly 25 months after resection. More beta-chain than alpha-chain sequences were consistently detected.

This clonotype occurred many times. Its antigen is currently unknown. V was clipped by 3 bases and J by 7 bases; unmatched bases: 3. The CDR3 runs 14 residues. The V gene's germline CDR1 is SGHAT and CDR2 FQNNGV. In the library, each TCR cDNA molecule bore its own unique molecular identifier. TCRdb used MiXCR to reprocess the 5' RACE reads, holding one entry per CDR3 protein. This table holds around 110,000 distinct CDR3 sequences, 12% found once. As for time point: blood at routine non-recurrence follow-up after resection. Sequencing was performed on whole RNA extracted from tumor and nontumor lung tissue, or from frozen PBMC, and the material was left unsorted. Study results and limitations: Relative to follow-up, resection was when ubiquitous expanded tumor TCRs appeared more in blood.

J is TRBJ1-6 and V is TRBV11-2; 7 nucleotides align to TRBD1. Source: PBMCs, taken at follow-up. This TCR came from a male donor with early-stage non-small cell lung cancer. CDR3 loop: CASSLGQKNSPLHF. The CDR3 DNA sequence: TGTGCCAGCAGCTTGGGACAGAAAAATTCACCCCTCCACTTT.